This entry lists 22 T cell receptor beta chains sequenced from one sample in a study of glioma-infiltrating T cells. TCR alpha and beta CDR3 regions were amplified from RNA using iRepertoire nested multiplex PCR. TCRdb re-analysed the multiplex PCR reads in MiXCR, keeping a single row per CDR3 protein. In the table there are about 140,000 distinct CDR3 sequences, about two fifths of which are singletons. The sequenced sample consisted of glioma tissue, nonneoplastic brain tissue, or PBMCs (not recorded which). The receptor source for this set is a human donor with low-grade glioma or glioblastoma, undergoing nonglioma brain surgery, or in good health (not recorded which).

The genes are TRBV28 and TRBJ2-1, with 11 nucleotides matching TRBD1. The junction had 6 bases not matched to a gene; V was cut back by 7 bases and J by 4 bases. The CDR3 is 15 amino acids. Per germline, CDR1 MDHEN and CDR2 SYDVKM. The CDR3 sequence: CASISGTGGYNEQFF. The CDR3 region has the DNA TGTGCCAGCATTTCAGGGACAGGGGGATACAATGAGCAGTTCTTC.

This sequence joins TRBV27 and TRBJ1-2, with D possibly TRBD1 on 5 matching bases. V was clipped by 3 bases and J by 2 bases, with 10 bases between them. Germline lookup yields CDR1 MNHEY and CDR2 SMNVEV (reference sequence). The CDR3 has 14 residues. The CDR3 here is CASSLSGSNYGYTF. The CDR3 coding sequence is TGTGCCAGCAGTTTGTCAGGGTCCAACTATGGCTACACCTTC.

This clonotype has just a few counts. The chain recombines TRBV20-1 with TRBJ1-5; D gene unclear. With 0 bases removed from V and 2 bases from J, the gap between germline ends came to 11 bases. The CDR3 runs to 15 residues. Germline CDR1 is DFQATT and CDR2 is SNEGSKA (reference sequence). The chain's CDR3 is CSARDYGIGNQPQHF. CDR3 in DNA: TGCAGTGCTAGAGACTACGGGATTGGCAATCAGCCCCAGCATTTT.

V gene TRBV20-1 combines with J gene TRBJ2-7; tentative D call: TRBD2 (6 bases). Trimming took 0 bases from V and 2 from J, leaving 11 bases between them. CDR3 length equals 14 residues. In germline, CDR1 is DFQATT, CDR2 SNEGSKA (reference sequence). The chain's CDR3 is CSARDWGGAYEQYF. In nucleotides, the CDR3 is TGCAGTGCTAGAGATTGGGGCGGGGCCTACGAGCAGTACTTC.

This chain joins TRBV7-2 and TRBJ2-3; D perhaps matches TRBD2 (7 bases). CDR3 length equals 17 residues. Trimming took off 3 bases at V and 7 bases at J, with 23 bases between the two ends. Per the germline V gene, CDR1 is SGHTA and CDR2 is FQGNSA. CDR3 residues: CASSFESRGGARNTQYF. CDR3 DNA: TGTGCCAGCAGCTTCGAATCTAGGGGGGGCGCCCGAAATACGCAGTATTTT.

This clonotype was picked up a small number of times. The chain carries TRBV15 and TRBJ2-3; D gene uncertain. Deletions cut 8 bases from V and 0 bases from J, with 12 bases between. Germline CDR1 is LNHNV and CDR2 is YYDKDF (reference sequence). CDR3 length equals 14 residues. The CDR3 nucleotides are TGTGCCACCCAGCGTGGTACTAGCACAGATACGCAGTATTTT. It translates to CATQRGTSTDTQYF.

The J gene is TRBJ2-1, the V gene TRBV15, with 8 positions matching TRBD2. This CDR3 contains 15 residues. V lost 4 bases and J lost 7; bases outside the gene matches: 9. The germline CDR1 and CDR2 sequences are LNHNV and YYDKDF (reference sequence). The CDR3 here is CATSNGGAAANEQFF. DNA for the CDR3: TGTGCCACCAGCAACGGGGGGGCCGCGGCTAATGAGCAGTTCTTC.

Note on this clonotype: It may be a read error: a sequence one base away is much more abundant. The chain combines TRBV9 with TRBJ2-3; D possibly corresponds to TRBD2 (6 bases). CDR3 size: 15 residues. Germline CDR1 and CDR2: SGDLS and YYNGEE. DNA for the CDR3: TGTGCCAGCAGCGTCGGAGGGGCTAGCACAGATACGCGGTATTTT. It codes for CASSVGGASTDTRYF.

This clonotype was found a few times. The rearrangement links TRBV6-1 to TRBJ2-4; D call uncertain. Germline V gene data show CDR1 as MNHNS and CDR2 as SASEGT. V was trimmed by 1 base and J by 2 bases, leaving 3 bases between them. CDR3 length equals 13 residues. CDR3 amino acids: CASSEGPKNIQYF. The DNA of the CDR3 is TGTGCCAGCAGTGAAGGGCCCAAAAACATTCAGTACTTC.

Note on this clonotype: One junction end disagrees with the germline gene, perhaps due to a read error. The CDR3 region has the DNA TGCGGTGCTAGAGGCTATGAGCAGTTCTTC. Amino acid sequence: CGARGYEQFF. The chain links TRBV20-1 to TRBJ2-1; no firm D call. The CDR3 runs to 10 residues. Germline CDR1 DFQATT, CDR2 SNEGSKA (reference sequence).

The table lists this clonotype with a few counts. The gene calls are TRBV6-1 and TRBJ2-1; TRBD2 agrees at 8 bases. The CDR3 has 15 residues. V lost 6 bases to trimming and J lost 3 bases; unmatched junction nucleotides: 7. The germline V gene has CDR1 MNHNS and CDR2 SASEGT. As DNA, the CDR3 is TGTGCCAGCAGCGCACTAGCGGCAGACTACAATGAGCAGTTCTTC. It is translated as CASSALAADYNEQFF.

This clonotype occurred a few times. This chain uses TRBV28 with TRBJ1-2; TRBD1 is a possible D gene (6 bases). Germline assignment: CDR1 MDHEN and CDR2 SYDVKM. CDR3 length: 12 residues. Trimming left V 6 bases short and J 6 bases short, with 11 bases between. CDR3 amino acids: CASSVGGDGYTF. CDR3 sequence (DNA): TGTGCCAGCAGCGTCGGGGGCGATGGCTACACCTTC.

The V call is TRBV6-1, the J call TRBJ1-1; D remains unclear. This CDR3 is built from 14 residues. Looked up from germline, CDR1 is MNHNS and CDR2 is SASEGT. V lost 6 bases to trimming and J lost 5 bases, with 16 bases between them. DNA of the CDR3: TGTGCCAGCAGGGACGGTGGAAGTGGGACTGAAGCTTTCTTT. Translating it yields CASRDGGSGTEAFF.

The chain carries TRBV27 and TRBJ1-1; D not certain. V lost 8 bases to trimming and J lost 2 bases, with 12 bases between them. The length of the CDR3 is 13 residues. CDR1 MNHEY and CDR2 SMNVEV come from the germline V gene (reference sequence). Written as DNA, the CDR3 is TGTGCCAGCCGGCCCCTCCCTAACACTGAAGCTTTCTTT. It translates to CASRPLPNTEAFF.

The genes are TRBV9 and TRBJ2-6, with D perhaps given as TRBD1 or TRBD2 (5 bases each). Trimming cost V 0 bases and J 0 bases, with 10 bases left between them. Germline V lookup: CDR1 SGDLS, CDR2 YYNGEE. The CDR3 contains 17 residues. The CDR3 DNA is TGTGCCAGCAGCGTAGCGAAGGGGACCTCTGGGGCCAACGTCCTGACTTTC. Amino acids: CASSVAKGTSGANVLTF.

The rearrangement links TRBV18 to TRBJ1-2; unclear D gene. Between the trimmed V and J ends, which lost 4 bases and 2 bases, there was a span of 11 bases. The length of the CDR3 is 14 residues. Germline CDR1 is KGHSH and CDR2 is LQKENI. CDR3 region: CASSQGPNNYGYTF. In DNA, the CDR3 is TGTGCCAGCTCACAAGGACCTAACAACTATGGCTACACCTTC.

This clonotype was detected many times. The gene calls are TRBV6-1 and TRBJ1-5, with 8 nucleotides matching TRBD1. With 8 bases clipped from V and 3 bases from J, the junction kept 3 bases outside the gene matches. The CDR3 extends over 13 amino acids. CDR1 MNHNS and CDR2 SASEGT come from the germline V gene. The CDR3 spells CASGQGDNQPQHF. In DNA form, the CDR3 reads TGTGCCAGCGGACAGGGTGACAATCAGCCCCAGCATTTT.

This clonotype turned up a few times. The rearrangement joins TRBV20-1 to TRBJ2-3; 9 bases are a match to TRBD2. Germline V gives CDR1 DFQATT, CDR2 SNEGSKA (reference sequence). Trimming at V came to 4 bases and at J to 2 bases, leaving 10 bases not matched to a gene. This CDR3 is 16 amino acids long. The CDR3 sequence is CSAMSSSGGFTDTQYF. CDR3 DNA: TGCAGTGCTATGTCGAGCAGCGGGGGGTTCACAGATACGCAGTATTTT.

This clonotype was observed a few times. The gene calls are TRBV6-1 and TRBJ2-7, with D uncertain. The CDR3 consists of 13 residues. Germline lookup yields CDR1 MNHNS and CDR2 SASEGT. Trimming shortened V by 7 bases and J by 2 bases, and 12 bases separated the two germline ends. CDR3 in amino acids: CASKTQITYEQYF. In DNA, the CDR3 is TGTGCCAGCAAGACCCAGATTACCTACGAGCAGTACTTC.

This clonotype was picked up many times. The gene calls are TRBV6-1 and TRBJ2-3; D is uncertain. CDR1 and CDR2 from the germline V gene are MNHNS and SASEGT. V was cut by 4 bases and J by 3 bases, with 5 bases left in between. This CDR3 comprises 12 residues. CDR3 residues: CASSGLTDTQYF. CDR3 bases: TGTGCCAGCAGTGGGCTGACAGATACGCAGTATTTT.

Remarks on this clonotype: One junction end does not reproduce the germline sequence, and a read error may be involved. The gene calls are TRBV28 and TRBJ1-3; no firm D call. This CDR3 region has 15 residues. Germline-derived CDR1 and CDR2 are MDHEN and SYDVKM. The CDR3 loop reads CARSLDTLSGNTIYF. The CDR3 DNA sequence: TGTGCCAGAAGTTTAGACACTCTCTCTGGAAACACCATATATTTT.

On this clonotype itself: Just one base apart from a much larger clone, this may be a read error. The chain carries TRBV6-2 or TRBV6-3 and TRBJ2-3; 7 nucleotides align to TRBD2. Germline V lookup: CDR1 MNHEY, CDR2 SVGEGT. The CDR3 covers 15 residues. CDR3 DNA: TGTGCCTGCAGTCCTAGACTAGCCATCACAGATACGCAGTATTTT. This encodes CACSPRLAITDTQYF.